This TCR beta chain derives from a study of OX40 agonist ivuxolimab in advanced cancers. Per germline, CDR1 SGHDT and CDR2 YYEEEE. The CDR3 runs 12 residues. V gave up 0 bases and J gave up 11 bases, with 9 bases separating them. The protocol was immunoSEQ multiplex PCR, while the TCRdb copy is restricted to in-frame clones and leaves out a portion. This sample has 65,000 to 85,000 clones, with about 93% found just once. The sequence was collected from an adult with an advanced solid tumor such as melanoma, head and neck, liver or kidney cancer. The material sequenced was CD4+ or CD8+ T cells sorted from blood, taken in a trial of the OX40 agonist ivuxolimab. J is TRBJ1-5 and V is TRBV5-6; D is unclear. The DNA of the CDR3 is TGTGCCAGCAGCTTGGGAGGGCATGCCCAGCATTTT. Amino acids: CASSLGGHAQHF.